The TCR beta chain described here comes from a study of T cell responses to AZD1222 COVID-19 vaccine. Study-level points and caveats: The study found vaccine-associated CD4 TCRs spanning spike, dominant at 160-218 and 743-854. Baseline seropositivity occurred in only six AZD1222 recipients.

Assay: immunoSEQ multiplex PCR; the TCRdb copy retains only in-frame clones and omits some. This sample has 120,000 to 150,000 clones, with about nine tenths found just once. In the case of this clone: Its specificity is not known.

The TCR originated in an adult in good health. Sequencing was performed on peripheral blood, taken on day 0 of AZD1222 vaccination.

The CDR3 DNA reads TGTGCCAGCTCACCACAGTCCCCCGAGCAGTACTTC. Translated, it gives CASSPQSPEQYF. V gene TRBV18 combines with J gene TRBJ2-7; D is ambiguous. The CDR3 spans 12 residues. Between the trimmed V and J ends, which lost 1 base and 6 bases, there was a span of 7 bases. From germline, CDR1 is KGHSH and CDR2 LQKENI.